The clone carrying this TCR beta chain was found a few times. Its antigen is undetermined. This sample was taken from a study of T cells after yellow fever vaccination. Overall study results and limits: A small share of clonotypes appeared in both CD4 and CD8 compartments.

The CDR3 covers 17 residues. V trimming: 4 bases; J trimming: 4 bases; junction bases outside the gene matches: 10. The germline gives CDR1 SGHRS, CDR2 YFSETQ. TCRdb re-called the 5' RACE reads with MiXCR, one entry per CDR3 protein. The repertoire includes roughly 500,000 distinct CDR3 sequences, about 19% of them detected once, and roughly 13% sits in the top ten. The gene calls are TRBV5-1 and TRBJ2-1; TRBD1 matches 11 bases. The sequence derives from a man aged 25-40 years who received the YFV17D yellow fever vaccine. The sample was PBMCs, taken 15 days after the yellow fever booster vaccination. CDR3 nucleotides: TGCGCCAGCAGCCCGAGGGCGGGACAGGGGGTTTACAATGAGCAGTTCTTC. Translated: CASSPRAGQGVYNEQFF.